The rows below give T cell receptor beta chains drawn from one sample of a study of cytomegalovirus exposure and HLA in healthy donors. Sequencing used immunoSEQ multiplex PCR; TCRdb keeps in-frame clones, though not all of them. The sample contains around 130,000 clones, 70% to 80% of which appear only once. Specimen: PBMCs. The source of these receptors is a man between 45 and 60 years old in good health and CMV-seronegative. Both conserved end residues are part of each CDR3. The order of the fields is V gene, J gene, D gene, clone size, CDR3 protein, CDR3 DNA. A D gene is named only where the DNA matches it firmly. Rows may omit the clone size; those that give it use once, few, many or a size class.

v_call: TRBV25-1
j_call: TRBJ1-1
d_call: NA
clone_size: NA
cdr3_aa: CASSERGGNTEAFF
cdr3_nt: TGTGCCAGCAGTGAAAGAGGGGGGAACACTGAAGCTTTCTTT

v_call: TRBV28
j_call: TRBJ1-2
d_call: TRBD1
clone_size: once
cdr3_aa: CAVTGGGAYYGYTF
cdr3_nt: TGTGCCGTTACAGGAGGGGGCGCGTACTATGGCTACACCTTC

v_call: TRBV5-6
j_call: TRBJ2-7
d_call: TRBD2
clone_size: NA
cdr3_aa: CASSVPGLAGEAYEQYF
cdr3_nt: TGTGCCAGCAGCGTTCCGGGACTAGCGGGAGAGGCCTACGAGCAGTACTTC

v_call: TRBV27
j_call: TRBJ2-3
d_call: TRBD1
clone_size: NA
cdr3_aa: CASSSTGFADTQYF
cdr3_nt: TGTGCCAGCAGTTCGACAGGGTTCGCAGATACGCAGTATTTT

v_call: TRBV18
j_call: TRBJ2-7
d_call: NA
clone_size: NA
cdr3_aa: CASSPSTGTYEQYF
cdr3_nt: TGTGCCAGCTCACCCTCCACCGGGACCTACGAGCAGTACTTC

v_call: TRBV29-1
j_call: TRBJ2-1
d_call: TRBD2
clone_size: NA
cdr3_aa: CSVEGGLAGVNEQFF
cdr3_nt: TGCAGCGTTGAAGGGGGGCTAGCGGGAGTCAATGAGCAGTTCTTC

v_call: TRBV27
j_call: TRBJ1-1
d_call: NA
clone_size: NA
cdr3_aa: CASSFSTSGARGSEAFF
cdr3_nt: TGTGCCAGCAGTTTTTCTACCTCAGGAGCCCGCGGGTCTGAAGCTTTCTTT

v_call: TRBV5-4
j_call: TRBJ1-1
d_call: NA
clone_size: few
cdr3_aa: CASSGDIGNTEAFF
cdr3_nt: TGTGCCAGCAGCGGTGACATCGGGAACACTGAAGCTTTCTTT

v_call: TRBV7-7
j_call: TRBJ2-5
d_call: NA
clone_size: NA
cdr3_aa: CASSLGGPGQETQYF
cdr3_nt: TGTGCTAGCAGCTTAGGAGGACCGGGACAAGAGACCCAGTACTTC

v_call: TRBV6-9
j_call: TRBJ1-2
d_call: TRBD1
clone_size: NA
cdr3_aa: CASSYSRRDRGLDGYTF
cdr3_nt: TGTGCCAGCAGTTATTCACGGCGGGACAGGGGGCTTGATGGCTACACCTTC

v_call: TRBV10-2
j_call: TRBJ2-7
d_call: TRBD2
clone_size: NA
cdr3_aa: CASSVTSGGYEQYF
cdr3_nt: TGCGCCAGCAGTGTAACTAGCGGGGGATACGAGCAGTACTTC

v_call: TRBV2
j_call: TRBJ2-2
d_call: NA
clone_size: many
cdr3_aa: CASSEEGGSTGELFF
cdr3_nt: TGTGCCAGCAGTGAAGAGGGAGGTTCCACCGGGGAGCTGTTTTTT

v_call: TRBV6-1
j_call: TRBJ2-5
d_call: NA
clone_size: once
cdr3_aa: CASSERREGQETQYF
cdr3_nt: TGTGCCAGCAGTGAACGACGGGAAGGTCAAGAGACCCAGTACTTC

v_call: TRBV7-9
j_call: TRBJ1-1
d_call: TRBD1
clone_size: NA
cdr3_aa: CASSGQENTEAFF
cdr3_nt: TGTGCCAGCAGCGGACAGGAGAACACTGAAGCTTTCTTT

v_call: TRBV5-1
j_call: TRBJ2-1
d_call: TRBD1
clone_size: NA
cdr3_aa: CASSSKTGTEHYNEQFF
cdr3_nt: TGCGCCAGCAGCTCGAAAACCGGGACAGAGCACTACAATGAGCAGTTCTTC

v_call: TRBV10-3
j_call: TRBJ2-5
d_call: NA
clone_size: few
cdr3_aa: CAISESSVLVETQYF
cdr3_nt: TGTGCCATCAGTGAGTCGAGTGTGCTCGTGGAGACCCAGTACTTC

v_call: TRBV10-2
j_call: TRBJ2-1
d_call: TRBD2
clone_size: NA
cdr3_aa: CASSSTSSYNEQFF
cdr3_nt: TGCGCCAGCAGTTCGACTAGCAGCTACAATGAGCAGTTCTTC

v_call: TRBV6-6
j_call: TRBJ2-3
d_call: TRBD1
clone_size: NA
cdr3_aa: CASSYYTGGRSDTQYF
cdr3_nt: TGTGCCAGCAGTTATTATACAGGGGGTAGGTCAGATACGCAGTATTTT

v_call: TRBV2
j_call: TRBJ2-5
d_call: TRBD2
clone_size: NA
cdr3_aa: CASSELASGETQYF
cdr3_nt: TGTGCCAGCAGTGAACTGGCTAGCGGGGAGACCCAGTACTTC

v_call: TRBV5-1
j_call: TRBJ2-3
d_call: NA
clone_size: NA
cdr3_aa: CASSPGATGRTDTQYF
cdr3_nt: TGCGCCAGCAGCCCCGGAGCCACAGGACGTACAGATACGCAGTATTTT